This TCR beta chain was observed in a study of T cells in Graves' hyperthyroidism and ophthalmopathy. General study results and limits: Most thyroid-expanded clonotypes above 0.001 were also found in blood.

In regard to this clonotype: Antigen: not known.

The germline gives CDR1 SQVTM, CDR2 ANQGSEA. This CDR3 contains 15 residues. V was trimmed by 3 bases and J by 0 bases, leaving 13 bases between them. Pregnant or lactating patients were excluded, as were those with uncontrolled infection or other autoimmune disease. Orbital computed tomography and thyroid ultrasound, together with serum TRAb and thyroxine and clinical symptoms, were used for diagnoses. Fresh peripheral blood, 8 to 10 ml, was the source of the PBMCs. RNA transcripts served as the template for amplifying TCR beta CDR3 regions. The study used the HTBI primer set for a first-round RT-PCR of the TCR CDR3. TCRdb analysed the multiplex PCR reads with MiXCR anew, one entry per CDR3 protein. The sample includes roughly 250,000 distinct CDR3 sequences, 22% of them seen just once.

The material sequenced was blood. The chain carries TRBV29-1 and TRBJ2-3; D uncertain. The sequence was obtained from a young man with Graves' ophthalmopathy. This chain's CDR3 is CSVDRTLDSTDTQYF. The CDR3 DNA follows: TGCAGCGTTGATCGGACCCTGGATAGCACAGATACGCAGTATTTT.